The rows below give T cell receptor beta chains drawn from one sample of a study of blood T cell repertoires in COVID-19. Using immunoSEQ multiplex PCR, the repertoire was profiled, and TCRdb retains in-frame clones only, with some absent. The data contain fewer than 300,000 clones, over 75% of them singletons. The sample comprised peripheral blood. These receptors were obtained from a human donor in a cohort sampled during active COVID-19. Each CDR3 is given with its conserved first and last residue. A D gene is named only where the DNA matches it firmly. Size is stated for part of the rows, as once, few or many counts, or as a class when the clone is expanded.

V	J	size	D	CDR3	DNA
TRBV29-1	TRBJ1-2	.	.	CSVDDTTNYGYTF	TGCAGCGTTGATGACACGACTAACTATGGCTACACCTTC
TRBV2	TRBJ2-7	.	TRBD2	CASSEGSGRASRYEQYF	TGTGCCAGCAGTGAGGGTAGCGGGAGGGCCTCTCGGTACGAGCAGTACTTC
TRBV24-1	TRBJ2-7	.	.	CATSDSGQISYEQYF	TGTGCCACCAGTGACTCCGGACAGATTTCCTACGAGCAGTACTTC
TRBV7-9	TRBJ1-2	.	TRBD1	CASSLPGQAAPGVF	TGTGCCAGCAGCTTACCGGGACAGGCAGCACCGGGCGTCTTC
TRBV27	TRBJ1-2	.	.	CASRPAAGAAYGYTF	TGTGCCAGCAGGCCTGCGGCAGGGGCAGCCTATGGCTACACCTTC
TRBV10-2	TRBJ1-2	.	.	CASNDRRANYGYTF	TGCGCCAGCAATGACAGGCGAGCTAACTATGGCTACACCTTC
TRBV5-1	TRBJ1-2	.	.	CASSPDVWGPNYGYTF	TGCGCCAGCAGCCCGGACGTTTGGGGCCCTAACTATGGCTACACCTTC
TRBV7-9	TRBJ2-1	.	TRBD2	CASSPPGSGGANEQFF	TGTGCCAGCAGCCCCCCAGGTAGCGGGGGGGCCAATGAGCAGTTCTTC
TRBV29-1	TRBJ2-5	.	TRBD2	CSVEVEREDRETQYF	TGCAGCGTTGAAGTGGAGCGGGAGGATCGAGAGACCCAGTACTTC
TRBV7-3	TRBJ1-3	.	TRBD1	CASSLDRAGNTIYF	TGTGCCAGCAGTTTGGACAGGGCGGGAAACACCATATATTTT
TRBV5-6	TRBJ2-5	.	.	CASSLLLAVAQETQYF	TGTGCCAGCAGCTTGCTTTTGGCCGTAGCCCAAGAGACCCAGTACTTC
TRBV11-2	TRBJ2-7	once	TRBD2	CASSTPGRGISYEQYF	TGTGCCAGCAGCACCCCCGGGAGGGGGATCTCCTACGAGCAGTACTTC
TRBV10-2	TRBJ2-1	few	TRBD2	CASKRGDNEQFF	TGCGCCAGCAAGCGGGGTGACAATGAGCAGTTCTTC
TRBV18	TRBJ2-5	.	.	CASSPRQLGETQYF	TGTGCCAGCTCACCAAGACAGTTAGGAGAGACCCAGTACTTC
TRBV19	TRBJ1-2	.	.	CASSIRVGDYGYTF	TGTGCCAGTAGTATCCGGGTCGGCGACTATGGCTACACCTTC
TRBV3-1/TRBV3-2	TRBJ2-3	.	TRBD2	CASSQERQGLAGEDTQYF	TGTGCCAGCAGCCAAGAGCGGCAAGGACTAGCGGGAGAGGATACGCAGTATTTT
TRBV7-2	TRBJ2-3	.	.	CASSFSVNTQYF	TGTGCCAGCAGCTTCTCGGTAAATACGCAGTATTTT
TRBV9	TRBJ2-2	.	.	CASRGTGINTGELFF	TGTGCCAGCAGGGGAACAGGGATCAACACCGGGGAGCTGTTTTTT
TRBV28	TRBJ1-2	.	TRBD1	CASSLVNTGVYGYTF	TGTGCCAGCAGTTTGGTAAATACAGGGGTCTATGGCTACACCTTC